Shown below are 5 T cell receptor beta chains from a single sample sequenced in a study of cytomegalovirus exposure and HLA in healthy donors. The PCR made use of 60 Vbeta and 13 Jbeta primers. The data were produced by immunoSEQ multiplex PCR, yet TCRdb's version contains in-frame clones alone and is incomplete. The table shows around 150,000 clones, with approximately 80% occurring only once. Sequenced: PBMCs. The receptors come from a woman aged 40-49 years in good health and CMV-seronegative.

The chain joins TRBV9 to TRBJ2-1, with 9 bases aligning to TRBD1. Germline values: CDR1 SGDLS, CDR2 YYNGEE. With 6 bases clipped from V and 2 bases from J, the junction kept 15 bases outside the gene matches. CDR3 size: 18 residues. CDR3: CASTRTGALTYTYNEQFF. CDR3 DNA sequence: TGTGCCAGCACGAGGACAGGGGCCCTTACCTACACCTACAATGAGCAGTTCTTC.

The chain uses TRBV11-3 and TRBJ2-2, with 8 nucleotides matching TRBD2. Germline trimming cut 7 bases from V and 2 bases from J; bases unmatched to any gene: 12. CDR1 is SGHNT and CDR2 is YENEEA in the germline V gene. This CDR3 has 17 residues. Here the CDR3 DNA reads TGTGCCAGCACCACTTCCCCGGGGGGGCTTAACACCGGGGAGCTGTTTTTT. It encodes CASTTSPGGLNTGELFF.

The chain employs TRBV11-3 and TRBJ2-1; TRBD2 agrees at 8 bases. This CDR3 comprises 15 residues. Losses at the gene ends were 5 bases for V and 7 bases for J; bases not matched to a gene: 10. Germline V CDR1 and CDR2: SGHNT, YENEEA. Here the CDR3 reads CASSPRREGGNEQFF. CDR3 coding DNA: TGTGCCAGCAGCCCGCGACGGGAGGGCGGAAATGAGCAGTTCTTC. The entire variable domain, with the rest obtained from reference TRBV11-3 and TRBJ2-1, is as follows: EAGVVQSPRYKIIEKKQPVAFWCNPISGHNTLYWYLQNLGQGPELLIRYENEEAVDDSQLPKDRFSAERLKGVDSTLKIQPAELGDSAVYLCASSPRREGGNEQFFGPGTRLTVL.

This clone was counted a few times. V and J are TRBV18 and TRBJ1-1; TRBD1 agrees at 7 bases. Per the germline V gene, CDR1 is KGHSH and CDR2 is LQKENI. The J segment lost 1 base and the V segment lost 10 bases, leaving 6 bases of the junction unmatched. The CDR3 is 13 amino acids. The DNA of the CDR3 is TGTGCCACACAGGGGATAAGGAACACTGAAGCTTTCTTT. Its translation is CATQGIRNTEAFF.

The chain joins TRBV7-8 to TRBJ1-2; TRBD1 might be the D (6 bases). This CDR3 comprises 15 residues. Per germline, CDR1 SGHVS and CDR2 FQNEAQ. Trimming took 5 bases from V and 4 from J, leaving 17 bases between them. This chain's CDR3 is CASSPIGGGGYGYTF. DNA for the CDR3: TGTGCCAGCAGCCCCATTGGGGGCGGGGGCTATGGCTACACCTTC.